A single sample gave rise to the 18 T cell receptor beta chains below, sequenced in a study of blood T cell repertoires in COVID-19. The data were produced by immunoSEQ multiplex PCR, yet TCRdb's version contains in-frame clones alone and is incomplete. The sample has about 190,000 clones; 82% are singletons. The sample taken for sequencing was peripheral blood. These receptor sequences come from a woman aged 60 to 75 with COVID-19, enrolled during active disease.

This chain uses TRBV11-1 with TRBJ2-1; the match to TRBD2 covers 8 bases. Germline CDR1 reads SGHAT; CDR2 reads FQDESV (reference sequence). With 6 bases clipped from V and 7 bases from J, the junction kept 11 bases outside the gene matches. The CDR3 loop spans 15 amino acids. CDR3 protein: CASRSGSHPWNEQFF. CDR3 coding DNA: TGTGCCAGCAGAAGCGGGAGCCACCCCTGGAATGAGCAGTTCTTC.

As to this clone: At the DNA level, this CDR3 is encoded by other sequences in the same sample as well. The V gene is TRBV5-1, the J gene TRBJ2-3; D is possibly TRBD1 (5 bases). From germline, CDR1 is SGHRS and CDR2 YFSETQ. Trimming left V 0 bases short and J 2 bases short, with 10 bases between. This CDR3 is 15 amino acids long. The CDR3, as DNA: TGCGCCAGCAGCTTGGAAGACAGAAACACAGATACGCAGTATTTT. It specifies CASSLEDRNTDTQYF.

The chain employs TRBV11-2 and TRBJ1-5; D unclear. Germline V CDR1 and CDR2: SGHAT, FQNNGV. This CDR3 region has 14 residues. The ends were cut back, 1 base at V and 7 bases at J, with 11 bases in the middle. As DNA, the CDR3 is TGTGCCAGCAGCTTAGCCCTGGGCGGGCAGCCCCAGCATTTT. The encoded protein is CASSLALGGQPQHF.

The rearrangement links TRBV3-1 (or the pseudogene TRBV3-2) to TRBJ2-7, with a possible D match to TRBD1 (5 bases). Trimming took 0 bases from V and 5 from J, leaving 11 bases between them. This CDR3 contains 14 residues. Looked up from germline, CDR1 is LGHDT and CDR2 is YNNKEL (reference sequence). The CDR3 reads CASSQDRVINEQYF. CDR3 bases: TGTGCCAGCAGCCAAGACAGGGTTATAAACGAGCAGTACTTC.

The rearrangement links TRBV5-4 to TRBJ2-4, with 7 bases lining up with TRBD1. V dropped 3 bases and J dropped 5; count of bases not matched to a gene: 2. CDR1 is SGHNT and CDR2 is YYREEE in the germline V gene (reference sequence). The CDR3 totals 13 residues. DNA of the CDR3: TGTGCCAGCAGCTACGGGACAGAAAACATTCAGTACTTC. Its translation: CASSYGTENIQYF.

This clone was found a few times. The V call is TRBV5-6, the J call TRBJ1-3; D is ambiguous. This CDR3 is built from 14 residues. V was cut by 3 bases and J by 0 bases, with 7 bases left in between. Germline V gene sequence: CDR1 SGHDT, CDR2 YYEEEE. The CDR3 here is CASSWRSSGNTIYF. Written as DNA, the CDR3 is TGTGCCAGCAGCTGGCGGAGCTCTGGAAACACCATATATTTT.

The chain joins TRBV6-6 to TRBJ2-7; tentative D call: TRBD1 (5 bases). The germline CDR1 and CDR2 sequences are MNHNY and SVGAGI (reference sequence). This CDR3 spans 13 amino acids. The germline V and J ends were trimmed by 5 bases and 5 bases, with 13 bases remaining between them. CDR3: CASSGQGVNEQYV. The CDR3 nucleotides are TGTGCCAGCAGTGGGCAGGGCGTCAACGAGCAGTACGTC.

This clone was counted at least ten times. The chain uses TRBV9 and TRBJ2-3, with D perhaps matching TRBD2 (5 bases). Per the germline V gene, CDR1 is SGDLS and CDR2 is YYNGEE. The CDR3 has 14 amino acids. The V and J ends lost 0 bases and 3 bases respectively, with 8 bases between them. The CDR3 DNA reads as TGTGCCAGCAGCGTAGTCGGGGAAACAGATACGCAGTATTTT. This sequence encodes CASSVVGETDTQYF.

This chain links TRBV11-2 with TRBJ2-3, with D possibly TRBD1 on 5 matching bases. This CDR3 is built from 16 residues. The V gene's germline CDR1 is SGHAT and CDR2 FQNNGV. Trimming took 5 bases from V and 1 from J, leaving 16 bases between them. This CDR3 reads CASSVGSSGRTDTQYF. The CDR3 DNA follows: TGTGCCAGCAGCGTTGGGTCGTCAGGGCGCACAGATACGCAGTATTTT.

The chain has TRBV10-1 and TRBJ2-2, with 7 positions matching TRBD1. Germline V gene data show CDR1 as WNHNN and CDR2 as SYGVQD (reference sequence). There are 17 residues in the CDR3. With V trimmed by 7 bases and J by 2 bases, 13 bases remained unmatched. The CDR3 DNA is TGCGCCAGCACCTCAAAGCCTGGACAGGTTAACACCGGGGAGCTGTTTTTT. Encoded protein: CASTSKPGQVNTGELFF.

The chain has TRBV5-1 and TRBJ2-7; 10 nucleotides line up with TRBD1. The V segment lost 3 bases and the J segment 6 bases; nucleotides outside the gene matches: 9. The CDR3 consists of 15 residues. Germline CDR1 is SGHRS and CDR2 is YFSETQ. The CDR3 sequence is CASSWIPGQGLEQYF. The CDR3 region has the DNA TGCGCCAGCAGCTGGATACCGGGACAGGGGCTCGAGCAGTACTTC. The variable domain in full, completed from reference TRBV5-1 and TRBJ2-7, reads KAGVTQTPRYLIKTRGQQVTLSCSPISGHRSVSWYQQTPGQGLQFLFEYFSETQRNKGNFPGRFSGRQFSNSRSEMNVSTLELGDSALYLCASSWIPGQGLEQYFGPGTRLTVT.

The chain is built from TRBV7-2 and TRBJ2-5; 7 nucleotides agree with TRBD1. After removal of 1 base from V and 1 base from J, the junction contained 0 bases not matched to a gene. The CDR3 contains 14 residues. Germline-derived CDR1 and CDR2 are SGHTA and FQGNSA. This CDR3 is CASSLEGAQETQYF. CDR3 DNA sequence: TGTGCCAGCAGCTTAGAGGGGGCCCAAGAGACCCAGTACTTC.

J is TRBJ1-5 and V is TRBV7-2; D not certain. V was trimmed by 0 bases and J by 7 bases, leaving 7 bases between them. The CDR3 extends over 13 amino acids. Germline V CDR1 and CDR2: SGHTA, FQGNSA. The CDR3 here is CASSLAPKQPQHF. The CDR3 region has the DNA TGTGCCAGCAGCTTAGCACCTAAACAGCCCCAGCATTTT.

J is TRBJ2-2 and V is TRBV6-6; tentative D call: TRBD1 (6 bases). Germline loops: CDR1 MNHNY, CDR2 SVGAGI (reference sequence). The CDR3 is 14 residues long. Trimming shortened V by 6 bases and J by 9 bases, and 17 bases separated the two germline ends. This CDR3 is CASSPTGSPRELFF. In nucleotides, the CDR3 is TGTGCCAGCAGCCCCACAGGGTCGCCCCGGGAGCTGTTTTTT.

The chain uses TRBV27 and TRBJ1-6; 10 positions agree with TRBD1. Germline CDR1 reads MNHEY; CDR2 reads SMNVEV (reference sequence). Germline trimming cut 2 bases from V and 6 bases from J; bases unmatched to any gene: 4. This CDR3 is 16 amino acids long. The CDR3 is CASSLIRTGGNSPLHF. The CDR3 nucleotides are TGTGCCAGCAGTTTAATTCGGACAGGGGGTAATTCACCCCTCCACTTT.

J is TRBJ1-2 and V is TRBV7-2; 8 positions agree with TRBD1. Germline V gene data show CDR1 as SGHTA and CDR2 as FQGNSA. The CDR3 length is 16 residues. Germline trimming cut 6 bases from V and 2 bases from J; bases unmatched to any gene: 11. CDR3 sequence reads: CASRPGQDSQNYGYTF. In nucleotides, the CDR3 is TGTGCCAGCAGACCGGGACAGGACTCTCAAAACTATGGCTACACCTTC. Full variable domain (remainder filled in from reference TRBV7-2 and TRBJ1-2): GAGVSQSPSNKVTEKGKDVELRCDPISGHTALYWYRQSLGQGLEFLIYFQGNSAPDKSGLPSDRFSAERTGGSVSTLTIQRTQQEDSAVYLCASRPGQDSQNYGYTFGSGTRLTVV.

The chain recombines TRBV10-1 with TRBJ2-7; no clear D gene. With 2 bases removed from V and 0 bases from J, the gap between germline ends came to 14 bases. CDR1 is WNHNN, CDR2 SYGVQD, per germline (reference sequence). The CDR3 has 16 residues. The CDR3 region is CASSEGGLLSSYEQYF. The CDR3 region has the DNA TGCGCCAGCAGTGAGGGTGGGCTTTTAAGCTCCTACGAGCAGTACTTC.

This clone was seen a few times. The rearrangement uses TRBV7-3 and TRBJ2-2, with D maybe TRBD2 (6 bases). The length of the CDR3 is 13 residues. Germline V gene sequence: CDR1 SGHTA, CDR2 FQGTGA. V dropped 3 bases and J dropped 4 bases, with 6 bases sitting between them. This CDR3 reads CASSLGGTGELFF. The CDR3 coding sequence is TGTGCCAGCAGCTTGGGGGGCACCGGGGAGCTGTTTTTT. The full variable domain, with the rest looked up from reference TRBV7-3 and TRBJ2-2, is GAGVSQTPSNKVTEKGKYVELRCDPISGHTALYWYRQSLGQGPEFLIYFQGTGAADDSGLPNDRFFAVRPEGSVSTLKIQRTERGDSAVYLCASSLGGTGELFFGEGSRLTVL.